This T cell receptor beta chain was recovered during a study of blood T cell repertoires in COVID-19. Whole-study context: Sample material is recorded as cDNA or gDNA derived from T cells, B-cell-depleted T cells, or PBMCs.

Some clones are missing from TCRdb's copy, which holds only in-frame ones; the method was immunoSEQ multiplex PCR. The sample contains around 130,000 clones, roughly 84% of which appear only once. Germline values: CDR1 GTSNPN, CDR2 SVGIG (reference sequence). This CDR3 region has 12 residues. The ends lost 1 base at V and 9 bases at J; junction bases unmatched: 4. This receptor was obtained from a woman aged 30 to 39 who had recovered from COVID-19. V gene TRBV30 combines with J gene TRBJ2-3; TRBD1 aligns across 7 bases. The sample comprised peripheral blood. The CDR3 nucleotides are TGTGCCTGGAGTGCGAGACAGGGAACGCAGTATTTT. Encoded protein: CAWSARQGTQYF.